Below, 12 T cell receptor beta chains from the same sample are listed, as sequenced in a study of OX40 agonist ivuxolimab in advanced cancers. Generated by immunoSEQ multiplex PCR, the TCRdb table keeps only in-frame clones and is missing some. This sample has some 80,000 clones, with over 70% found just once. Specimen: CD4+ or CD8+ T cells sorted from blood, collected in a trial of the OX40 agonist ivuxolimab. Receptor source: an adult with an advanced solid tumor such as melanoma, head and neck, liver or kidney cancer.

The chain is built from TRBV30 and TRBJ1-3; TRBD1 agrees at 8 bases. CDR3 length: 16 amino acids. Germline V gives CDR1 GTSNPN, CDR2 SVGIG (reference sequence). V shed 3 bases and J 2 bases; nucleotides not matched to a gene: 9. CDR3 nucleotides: TGTGCCTGGAGGTCCCCGGGACAGGCAACTGGAAACACCATATATTTT. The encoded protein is CAWRSPGQATGNTIYF.

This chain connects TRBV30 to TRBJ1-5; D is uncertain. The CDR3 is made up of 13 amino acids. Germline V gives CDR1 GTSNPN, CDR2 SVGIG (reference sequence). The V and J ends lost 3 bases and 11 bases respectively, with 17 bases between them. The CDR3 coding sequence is TGTGCCTGGAGCGTACGACCGGATAGTTCCCAGCATTTT. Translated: CAWSVRPDSSQHF.

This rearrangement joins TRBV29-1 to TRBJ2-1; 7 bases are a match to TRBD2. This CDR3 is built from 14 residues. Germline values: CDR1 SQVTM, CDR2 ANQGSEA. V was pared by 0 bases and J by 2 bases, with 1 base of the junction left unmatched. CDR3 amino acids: CSVEDLAAYNEQFF. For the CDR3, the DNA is TGCAGCGTTGAAGATCTAGCGGCCTACAATGAGCAGTTCTTC.

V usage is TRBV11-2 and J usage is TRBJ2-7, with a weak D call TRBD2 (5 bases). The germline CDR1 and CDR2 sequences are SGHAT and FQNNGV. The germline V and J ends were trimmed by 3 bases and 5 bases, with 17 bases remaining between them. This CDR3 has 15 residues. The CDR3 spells CASSFDLGVAHEQYF. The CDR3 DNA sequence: TGTGCCAGCAGCTTTGACTTGGGAGTCGCCCACGAGCAGTACTTC.

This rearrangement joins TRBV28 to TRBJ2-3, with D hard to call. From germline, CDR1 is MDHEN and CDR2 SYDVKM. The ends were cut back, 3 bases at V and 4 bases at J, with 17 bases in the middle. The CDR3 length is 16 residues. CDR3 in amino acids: CASSLPGYLAADTQYF. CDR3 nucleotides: TGTGCCAGCAGTTTGCCCGGCTATCTGGCGGCAGATACGCAGTATTTT.

In nucleotides, the CDR3 is TGTGCCAGCAGTCTAAGGGGGGACAGGGGTCCCTATGGCTACACCTTC. This gives the protein CASSLRGDRGPYGYTF. V is TRBV27 and J is TRBJ1-2; 10 bases line up with TRBD1. CDR1 MNHEY and CDR2 SMNVEV come from the germline V gene (reference sequence). The CDR3 consists of 16 residues. With 5 bases clipped from V and 4 bases from J, the junction kept 10 bases outside the gene matches.

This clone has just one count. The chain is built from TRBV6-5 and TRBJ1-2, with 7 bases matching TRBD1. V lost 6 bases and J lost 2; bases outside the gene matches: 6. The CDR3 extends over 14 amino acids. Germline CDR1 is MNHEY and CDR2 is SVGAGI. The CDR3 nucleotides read TGTGCCAGCAGCATAGGGACAGCAAACTATGGCTACACCTTC. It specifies CASSIGTANYGYTF.

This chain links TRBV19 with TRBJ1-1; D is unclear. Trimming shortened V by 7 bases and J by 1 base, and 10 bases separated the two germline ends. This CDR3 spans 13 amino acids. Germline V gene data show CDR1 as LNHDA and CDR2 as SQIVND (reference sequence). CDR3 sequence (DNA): TGTGCCAGTAATGACTGGAGGAACACTGAAGCTTTCTTT. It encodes CASNDWRNTEAFF.

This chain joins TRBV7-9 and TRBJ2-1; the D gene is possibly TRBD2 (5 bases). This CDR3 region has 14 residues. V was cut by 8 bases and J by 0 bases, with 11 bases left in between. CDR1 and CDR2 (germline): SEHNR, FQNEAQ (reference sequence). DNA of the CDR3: TGTGCCAGCGACGACGGGGTCTCCTACAATGAGCAGTTCTTC. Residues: CASDDGVSYNEQFF.

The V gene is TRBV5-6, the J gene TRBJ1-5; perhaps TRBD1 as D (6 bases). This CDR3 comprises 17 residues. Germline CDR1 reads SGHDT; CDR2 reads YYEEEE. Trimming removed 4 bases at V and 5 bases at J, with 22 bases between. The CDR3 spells CASSRTGRLGGYQPQHF. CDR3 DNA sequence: TGTGCCAGCAGCCGTACAGGGCGCTTAGGCGGGTATCAGCCCCAGCATTTT.

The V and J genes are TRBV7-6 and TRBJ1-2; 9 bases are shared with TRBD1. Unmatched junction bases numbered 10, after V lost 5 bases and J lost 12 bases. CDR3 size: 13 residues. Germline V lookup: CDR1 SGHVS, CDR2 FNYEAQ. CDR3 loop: CASSRGQGSQHTF. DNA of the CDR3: TGTGCCAGCAGCCGAGGACAGGGGTCCCAACACACCTTC.

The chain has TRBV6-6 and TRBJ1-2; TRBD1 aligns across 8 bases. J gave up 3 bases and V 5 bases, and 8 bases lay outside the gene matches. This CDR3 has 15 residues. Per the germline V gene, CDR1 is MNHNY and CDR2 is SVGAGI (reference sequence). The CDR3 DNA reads TGTGCCAGCAGTCACTTTCCGGACAGGGACTATGGCTACACCTTC. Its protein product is CASSHFPDRDYGYTF.